Following are 3 T cell receptor beta chains from one sample sequenced in a study of blood T cell repertoires in COVID-19. Clones were sequenced by immunoSEQ multiplex PCR, and TCRdb holds only the in-frame ones, with some missing. The sample has 250,000 to 300,000 clones; about nine tenths are singletons. The sample comprised peripheral blood. These TCRs come from a woman aged 40 to 50 who had recovered from COVID-19.

This clone was detected only a few times. V and J are TRBV7-2 and TRBJ2-3; 10 bases fit TRBD2. CDR3 length: 15 residues. J lost 5 bases, V lost 5 bases, and 7 bases had no gene match. Looked up from germline, CDR1 is SGHTA and CDR2 is FQGNSA. Here the CDR3 DNA reads TGTGCCAGCAGCCAACCCGGGACTAGCGTAGATACGCAGTATTTT. It yields the protein CASSQPGTSVDTQYF.

Here the CDR3 reads CASSSRTGTTTQYF. For the CDR3, the DNA is TGTGCCAGCAGCTCTCGGACAGGGACTACGACCCAGTACTTC. The chain recombines TRBV7-2 with TRBJ2-5; tentatively, D is TRBD1 (8 bases). V was cut by 4 bases and J by 7 bases, with 16 bases left in between. Germline V CDR1 and CDR2: SGHTA, FQGNSA. The CDR3 length is 14 residues.

This sequence joins TRBV9 and TRBJ2-5; 8 nucleotides match TRBD1. Germline loops: CDR1 SGDLS, CDR2 YYNGEE. Trimming removed 3 bases from V and 4 bases from J; junction bases left unmatched: 8. The CDR3 runs 15 residues. Here the CDR3 DNA reads TGTGCCAGCAGCGGCGACAGGGGTGGTGTAGAGACCCAGTACTTC. As protein: CASSGDRGGVETQYF.